This TCR beta chain was sequenced for a study of shared clonotypes between healthy human individuals. Overall study context: Per donor, three plates held CD4 naive cells, three held CD4 memory, two held CD8 naive and one held CD8 memory. The study, taken as a whole, reports: The sole specimen, blood, was sampled, and tissue repertoires likely differ. Clonotype sharing across several donors was observed for roughly 5% of naive CD4 clonotypes.

J was trimmed by 1 base and V by 5 bases; bases with no gene match: 8. This CDR3 is built from 16 residues. Germline V gene data show CDR1 as PRHDT and CDR2 as FYEKMQ (reference sequence). CD45RO-negative cells were positively selected for CCR7, leaving out terminally differentiated effector memory CD45RA+ cells. Repertoires were generated with immunoSEQ multiplex PCR, while TCRdb's copy carries only in-frame clones and drops some. The repertoire includes about 1,900,000 clones, approximately 95% of them detected once, and 1% to 1.5% sits in the top ten. About this clone: Its antigen is undetermined.

The sequenced sample consisted of naive CD8+ T cells sorted from blood. The rearrangement links TRBV13 to TRBJ2-3; TRBD2 matches at 8 bases. This receptor was taken from a man aged 18 to 29 in good health. CDR3 residues: CASSPRGAGGTDTQYF. In DNA form, the CDR3 reads TGTGCCAGCAGCCCTCGGGGAGCGGGAGGCACAGATACGCAGTATTTT.